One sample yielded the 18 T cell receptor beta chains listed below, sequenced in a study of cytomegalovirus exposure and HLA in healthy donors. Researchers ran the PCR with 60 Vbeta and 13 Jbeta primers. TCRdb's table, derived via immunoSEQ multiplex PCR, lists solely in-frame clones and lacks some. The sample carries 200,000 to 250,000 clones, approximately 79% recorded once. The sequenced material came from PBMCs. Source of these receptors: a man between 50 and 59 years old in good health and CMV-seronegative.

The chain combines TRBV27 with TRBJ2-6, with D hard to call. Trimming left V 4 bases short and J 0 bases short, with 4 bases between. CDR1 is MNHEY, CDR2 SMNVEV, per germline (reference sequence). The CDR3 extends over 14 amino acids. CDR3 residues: CASSSTSGANVLTF. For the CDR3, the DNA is TGTGCCAGCAGTTCTACCTCTGGGGCCAACGTCCTGACTTTC.

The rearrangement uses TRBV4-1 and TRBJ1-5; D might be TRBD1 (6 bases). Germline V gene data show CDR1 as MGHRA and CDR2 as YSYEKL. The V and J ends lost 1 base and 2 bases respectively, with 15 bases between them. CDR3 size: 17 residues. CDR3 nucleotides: TGCGCCAGCAGCCAAGGACCCCTAGGACAGCGCAATCAGCCCCAGCATTTT. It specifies CASSQGPLGQRNQPQHF.

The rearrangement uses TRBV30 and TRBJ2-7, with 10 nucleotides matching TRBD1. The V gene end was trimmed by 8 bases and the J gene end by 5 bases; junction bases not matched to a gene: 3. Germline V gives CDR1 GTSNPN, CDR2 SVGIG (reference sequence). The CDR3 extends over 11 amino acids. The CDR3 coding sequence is TGTGCCGCGGACAGGGGGAACGAGCAGTACTTC. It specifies CAADRGNEQYF. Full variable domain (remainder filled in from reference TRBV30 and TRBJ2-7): SQTIHQWPATLVQPVGSPLSLECTVEGTSNPNLYWYRQAAGRGLQLLFYSVGIGQISSEVPQNLSASRPQDRQFILSSKKLLLSDSGFYLCAADRGNEQYFGPGTRLTVT.

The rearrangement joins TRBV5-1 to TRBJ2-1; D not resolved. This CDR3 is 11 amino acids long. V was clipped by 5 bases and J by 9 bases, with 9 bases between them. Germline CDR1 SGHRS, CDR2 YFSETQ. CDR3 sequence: CASSREIEQFF. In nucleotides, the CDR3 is TGCGCCAGCAGTCGAGAGATTGAGCAGTTCTTC. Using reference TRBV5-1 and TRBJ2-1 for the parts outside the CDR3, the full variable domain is KAGVTQTPRYLIKTRGQQVTLSCSPISGHRSVSWYQQTPGQGLQFLFEYFSETQRNKGNFPGRFSGRQFSNSRSEMNVSTLELGDSALYLCASSREIEQFFGPGTRLTVL.

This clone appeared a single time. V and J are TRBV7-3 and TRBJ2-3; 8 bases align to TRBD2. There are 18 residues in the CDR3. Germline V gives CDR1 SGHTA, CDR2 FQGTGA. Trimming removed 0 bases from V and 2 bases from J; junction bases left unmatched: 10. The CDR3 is CASSLTGGAGDSTDTQYF. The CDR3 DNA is TGTGCCAGCAGCTTAACGGGTGGAGCGGGGGACTCCACAGATACGCAGTATTTT.

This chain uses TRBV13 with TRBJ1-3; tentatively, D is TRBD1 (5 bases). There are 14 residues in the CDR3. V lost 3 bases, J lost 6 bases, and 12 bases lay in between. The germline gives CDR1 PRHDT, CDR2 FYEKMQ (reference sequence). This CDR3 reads CASSFSGEVNTIYF. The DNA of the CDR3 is TGTGCCAGCAGCTTTTCGGGGGAGGTAAACACCATATATTTT.

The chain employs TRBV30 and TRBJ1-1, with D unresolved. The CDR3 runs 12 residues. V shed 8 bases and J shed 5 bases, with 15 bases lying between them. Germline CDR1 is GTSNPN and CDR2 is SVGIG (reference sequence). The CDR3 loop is CATREGKTEAFF. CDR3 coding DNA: TGTGCCACCCGGGAGGGAAAGACTGAAGCTTTCTTT.

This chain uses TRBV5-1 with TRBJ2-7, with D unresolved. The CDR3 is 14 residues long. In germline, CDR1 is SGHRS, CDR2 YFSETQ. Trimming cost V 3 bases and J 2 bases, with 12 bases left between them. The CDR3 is CASSSELVPYEQYF. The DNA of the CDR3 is TGCGCCAGCAGCTCCGAGCTGGTTCCCTACGAGCAGTACTTC. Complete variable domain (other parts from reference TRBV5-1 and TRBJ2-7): KAGVTQTPRYLIKTRGQQVTLSCSPISGHRSVSWYQQTPGQGLQFLFEYFSETQRNKGNFPGRFSGRQFSNSRSEMNVSTLELGDSALYLCASSSELVPYEQYFGPGTRLTVT.

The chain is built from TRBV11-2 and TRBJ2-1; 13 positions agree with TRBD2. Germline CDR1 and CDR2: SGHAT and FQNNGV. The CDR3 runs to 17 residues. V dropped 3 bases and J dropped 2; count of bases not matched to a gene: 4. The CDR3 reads CASSFRTSGRTYNEQFF. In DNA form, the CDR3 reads TGTGCCAGCAGCTTCAGGACTAGCGGGAGAACCTACAATGAGCAGTTCTTC.

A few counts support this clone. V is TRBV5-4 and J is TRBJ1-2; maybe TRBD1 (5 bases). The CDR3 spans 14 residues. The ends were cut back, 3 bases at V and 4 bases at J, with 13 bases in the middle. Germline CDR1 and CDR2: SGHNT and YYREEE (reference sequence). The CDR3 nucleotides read TGTGCCAGCAGCTCCTATCAGGGTTCCTATGGCTACACCTTC. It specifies CASSSYQGSYGYTF.

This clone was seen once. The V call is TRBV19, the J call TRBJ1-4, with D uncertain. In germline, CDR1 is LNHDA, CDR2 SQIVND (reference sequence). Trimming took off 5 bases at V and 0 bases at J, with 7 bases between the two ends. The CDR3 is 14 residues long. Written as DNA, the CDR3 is TGTGCCAGTAGTCGTAGAGCAACTAATGAAAAACTGTTTTTT. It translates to CASSRRATNEKLFF.

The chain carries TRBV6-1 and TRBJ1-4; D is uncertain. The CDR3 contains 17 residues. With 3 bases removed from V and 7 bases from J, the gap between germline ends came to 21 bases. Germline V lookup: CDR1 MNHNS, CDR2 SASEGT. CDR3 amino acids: CASSDTGKGLVGEKLFF. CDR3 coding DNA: TGTGCCAGCAGTGATACCGGGAAAGGGCTAGTCGGTGAAAAACTGTTTTTT.

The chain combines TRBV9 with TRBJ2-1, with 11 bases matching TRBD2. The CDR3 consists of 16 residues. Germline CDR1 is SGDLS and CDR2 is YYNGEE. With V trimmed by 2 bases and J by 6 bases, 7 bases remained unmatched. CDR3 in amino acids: CASSVLRTSGPNEQFF. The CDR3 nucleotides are TGTGCCAGCAGCGTCCTGAGGACTAGCGGGCCCAATGAGCAGTTCTTC.

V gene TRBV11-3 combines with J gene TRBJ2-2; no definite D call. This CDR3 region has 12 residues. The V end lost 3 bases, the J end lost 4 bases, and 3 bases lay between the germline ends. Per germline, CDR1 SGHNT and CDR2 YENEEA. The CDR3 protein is CASSFSTGELFF. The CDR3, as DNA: TGTGCCAGCAGCTTTAGCACCGGGGAGCTGTTTTTT.

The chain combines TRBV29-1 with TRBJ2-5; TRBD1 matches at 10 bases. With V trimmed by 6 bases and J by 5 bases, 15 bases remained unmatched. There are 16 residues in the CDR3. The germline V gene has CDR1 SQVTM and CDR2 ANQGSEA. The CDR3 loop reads CSVEPRGDRGWETQYF. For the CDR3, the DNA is TGCAGCGTCGAGCCTAGAGGGGACAGGGGCTGGGAGACCCAGTACTTC.

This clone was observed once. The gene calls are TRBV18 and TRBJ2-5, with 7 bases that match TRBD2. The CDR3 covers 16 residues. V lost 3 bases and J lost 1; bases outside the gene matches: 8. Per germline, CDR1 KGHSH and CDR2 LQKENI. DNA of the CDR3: TGTGCCAGCTCACCCCGTTCTAGCGGCACCCAAGAGACCCAGTACTTC. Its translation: CASSPRSSGTQETQYF.

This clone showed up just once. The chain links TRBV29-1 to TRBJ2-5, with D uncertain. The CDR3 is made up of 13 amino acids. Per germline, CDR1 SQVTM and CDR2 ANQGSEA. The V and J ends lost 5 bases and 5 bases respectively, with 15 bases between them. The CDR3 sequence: CSVPGPKSETQYF. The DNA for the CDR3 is TGCAGCGTTCCGGGTCCGAAGTCGGAGACCCAGTACTTC.

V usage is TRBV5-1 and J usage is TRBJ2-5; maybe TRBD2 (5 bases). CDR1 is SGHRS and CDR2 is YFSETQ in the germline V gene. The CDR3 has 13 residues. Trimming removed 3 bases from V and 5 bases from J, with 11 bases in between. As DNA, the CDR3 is TGCGCCAGCAGCTATGGACGAGGGGAGACCCAGTACTTC. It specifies CASSYGRGETQYF.